The sequence of this TCR beta chain was determined in a study of blood T cell repertoires in COVID-19. Across the whole study: There were acute and convalescent COVID-19 samples, and they came from the United States, Italy and Spain.

Sequenced by immunoSEQ multiplex PCR; TCRdb stores in-frame clones only, minus some. The top ten hold about 4.2% of the sample, which has under 350,000 clones, roughly 90% seen once. The CDR3 loop spans 14 amino acids. V lost 4 bases, J lost 5 bases, and 14 bases lay in between. Germline-derived CDR1 and CDR2 are SGHAT and FQNNGV. The sequence derives from a man aged 35 to 55 with acute or convalescent COVID-19. Sequenced sample: peripheral blood. This sequence joins TRBV11-2 and TRBJ1-1, with D unclear. CDR3 DNA sequence: TGTGCCAGCAGCTACGGACTTCAAGGTACTGAAGCTTTCTTT. Amino acids: CASSYGLQGTEAFF.